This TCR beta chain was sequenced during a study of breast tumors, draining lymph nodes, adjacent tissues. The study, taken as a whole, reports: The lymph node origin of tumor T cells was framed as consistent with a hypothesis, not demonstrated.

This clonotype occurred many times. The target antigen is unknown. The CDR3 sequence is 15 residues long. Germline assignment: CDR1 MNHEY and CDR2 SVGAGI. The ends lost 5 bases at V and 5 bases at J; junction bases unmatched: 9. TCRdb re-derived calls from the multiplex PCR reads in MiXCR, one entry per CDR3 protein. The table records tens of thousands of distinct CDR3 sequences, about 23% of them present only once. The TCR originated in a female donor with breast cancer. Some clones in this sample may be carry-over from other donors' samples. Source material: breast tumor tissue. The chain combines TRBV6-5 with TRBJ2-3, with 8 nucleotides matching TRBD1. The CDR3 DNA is TGTGCCAGCAGTCGACTGAAGACAGGGGAAGATACGCAGTATTTT. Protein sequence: CASSRLKTGEDTQYF.